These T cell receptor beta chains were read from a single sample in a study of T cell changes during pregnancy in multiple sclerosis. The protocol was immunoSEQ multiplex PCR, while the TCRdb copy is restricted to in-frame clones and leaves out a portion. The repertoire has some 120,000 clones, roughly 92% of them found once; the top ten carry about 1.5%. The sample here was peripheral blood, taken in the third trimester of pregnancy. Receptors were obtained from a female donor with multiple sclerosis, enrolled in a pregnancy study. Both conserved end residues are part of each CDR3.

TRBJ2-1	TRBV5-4	CASSSSGGAPYNEQFF
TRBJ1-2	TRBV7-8	CASSSTGIHYGYTF
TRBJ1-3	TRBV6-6	CASRPWEGTGNTIYF
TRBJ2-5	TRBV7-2	CASSPHRRGPEPETQYF
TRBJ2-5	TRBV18	CASSPPSKETQYF
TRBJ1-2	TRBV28	CASSSGIYGYTF
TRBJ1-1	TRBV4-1	CASSGGTMNTEAFF
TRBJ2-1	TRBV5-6	CASSLRTFRGGSYNEQFF
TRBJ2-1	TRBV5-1	CASSLVGTVYNEQFF
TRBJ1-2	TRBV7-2	CASSPGQGFGYTF
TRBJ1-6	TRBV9	CASSVAQGNFISPLHF
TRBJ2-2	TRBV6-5	CASSRDRGTGELFF
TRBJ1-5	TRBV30	CATGMDSNQPQHF
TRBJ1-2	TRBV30	CAWSVRGNYGYTF
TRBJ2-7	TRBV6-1	CASSELWASSYEQYF
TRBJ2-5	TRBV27	CASSSGTGHGETQYF
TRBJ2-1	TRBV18	CASSPPGDIEQFF
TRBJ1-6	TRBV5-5	CASTETTVRNSPLHF
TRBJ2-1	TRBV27	CASTRDVRGEQFF
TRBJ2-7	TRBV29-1	CSVGTTPYEQYF
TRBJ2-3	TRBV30	CARRGEGGTDTQYF
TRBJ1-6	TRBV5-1	CASSLVPPNSPLHF
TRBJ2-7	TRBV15	CATSRDWDRDVIYEQYF
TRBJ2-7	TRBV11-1	CASSLAVQGSYEQYF